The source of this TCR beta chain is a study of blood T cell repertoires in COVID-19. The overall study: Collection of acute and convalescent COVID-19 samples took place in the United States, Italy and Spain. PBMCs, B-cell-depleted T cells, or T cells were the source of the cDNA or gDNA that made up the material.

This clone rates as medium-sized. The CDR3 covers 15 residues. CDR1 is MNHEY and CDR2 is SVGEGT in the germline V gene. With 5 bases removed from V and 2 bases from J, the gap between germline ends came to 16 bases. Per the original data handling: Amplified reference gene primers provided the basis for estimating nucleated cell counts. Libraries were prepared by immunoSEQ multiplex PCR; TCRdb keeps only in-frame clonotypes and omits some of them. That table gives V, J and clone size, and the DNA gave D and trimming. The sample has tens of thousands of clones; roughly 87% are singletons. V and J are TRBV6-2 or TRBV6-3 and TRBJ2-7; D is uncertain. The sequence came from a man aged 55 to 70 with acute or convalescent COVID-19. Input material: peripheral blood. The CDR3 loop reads CASSPLRALPYEQYF. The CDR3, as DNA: TGTGCCAGCAGTCCATTACGCGCTCTACCCTACGAGCAGTACTTC.